This passage covers 7 T cell receptor beta chains from one sample sequenced in a study of blood T cell repertoires in COVID-19. This table comes from immunoSEQ multiplex PCR, and its TCRdb copy is limited to in-frame clones, with some not included. This sample has roughly 180,000 clones, with roughly 81% found just once. The specimen was peripheral blood. These receptors all come from a woman aged 45 to 65 with COVID-19, enrolled during active disease.

The chain links TRBV12-3 or TRBV12-4 to TRBJ1-6; 8 nucleotides align to TRBD1. The trim removed 4 bases at V and 9 bases at J, leaving 2 bases unmatched. The CDR3 consists of 13 residues. DNA for the CDR3: TGTGCCAGCAGTTCGACAGGGGTTTCACCCCTCCACTTT. This translates into CASSSTGVSPLHF.

V gene TRBV19 combines with J gene TRBJ1-4, with D possibly matching TRBD1 (6 bases). The CDR3 covers 14 residues. Per the germline V gene, CDR1 is LNHDA and CDR2 is SQIVND (reference sequence). The V gene lost 9 bases and the J gene lost 0 bases, with 11 bases spanning the gap. The CDR3 sequence: CASGQIATNEKLFF. CDR3 nucleotide sequence: TGTGCCAGCGGACAGATCGCAACTAATGAAAAACTGTTTTTT. The variable domain in full, with the rest retrieved from reference TRBV19 and TRBJ1-4, is DGGITQSPKYLFRKEGQNVTLSCEQNLNHDAMYWYRQDPGQGLRLIYYSQIVNDFQKGDIAEGYSVSREKKESFPLTVTSAQKNPTAFYLCASGQIATNEKLFFGSGTQLSVL.

The gene calls are TRBV6-5 and TRBJ2-3; 11 nucleotides align to TRBD2. The CDR3 has 15 amino acids. Germline assignment: CDR1 MNHEY and CDR2 SVGAGI. The ends lost 5 bases at V and 6 bases at J; junction bases unmatched: 7. The CDR3 DNA is TGTGCCAGCAGTCAGACTAGCGGGGTTCCGGATACGCAGTATTTT. Amino acids: CASSQTSGVPDTQYF.

In this sample, this clone turned up a few times. This rearrangement joins TRBV28 to TRBJ2-2; the match to TRBD1 covers 12 bases. The CDR3 totals 16 residues. The germline V gene encodes CDR1 MDHEN and CDR2 SYDVKM. J gave up 4 bases and V 8 bases, and 8 bases lay outside the gene matches. This CDR3 is CASHRDRGQGTGELFF. In DNA, the CDR3 is TGTGCCAGCCACCGGGACAGGGGGCAGGGCACCGGGGAGCTGTTTTTT.

V usage is TRBV5-1 and J usage is TRBJ2-1, with 8 bases that match TRBD2. This CDR3 spans 15 amino acids. Germline trimming cut 5 bases from V and 7 bases from J; bases unmatched to any gene: 11. Germline CDR1 SGHRS, CDR2 YFSETQ. The CDR3 region is CASRRGGGPENEQFF. In DNA, the CDR3 is TGCGCCAGCAGGAGAGGCGGGGGGCCGGAGAATGAGCAGTTCTTC.

The V call is TRBV7-2, the J call TRBJ2-3, with no clear D. CDR3 length equals 13 residues. CDR1 is SGHTA and CDR2 is FQGNSA in the germline V gene. The V end lost 5 bases, the J end lost 1 base, and 7 bases lay between the germline ends. The CDR3 protein is CASSGEGTDTQYF. The CDR3 bases are TGTGCCAGCAGCGGTGAGGGCACAGATACGCAGTATTTT.

The V call is TRBV18, the J call TRBJ1-1, with 11 bases identical to TRBD1. Germline V gene lookup returns CDR1 KGHSH and CDR2 LQKENI. Trimming took 0 bases from V and 11 from J; bases not matched to a gene: 8. This CDR3 has 15 residues. CDR3 sequence reads: CASSPPGTGGGRAFF. CDR3 nucleotides: TGTGCCAGCTCACCACCGGGGACAGGGGGTGGTCGGGCTTTCTTT.